The present entry profiles one T cell receptor beta chain with its context. The data belong to a study of blood T cell repertoires in COVID-19. Study as a whole: Spain, Italy and the United States supplied samples that represented acute and convalescent COVID-19. PBMCs, B-cell-depleted T cells, or T cells provided the cDNA or gDNA that made up the material.

In the original processing: Estimated nucleated cell counts came from reference gene primer amplification. Some clones are missing from TCRdb's copy, which holds only in-frame ones; the method was immunoSEQ multiplex PCR. The D gene and trimming were derived from the DNA, and the V and J assignments and clone size from that table. The sample consists of 60,000 to 80,000 clones, approximately 85% of them appearing once. The sequence was collected from a man aged 45-65 years with acute or convalescent COVID-19. The sequenced sample consisted of peripheral blood.

In DNA form, the CDR3 reads TGTGCCAGCAGCTATTTAGCGGGGGGCTCCTACAATGAGCAGTTCTTC. It encodes CASSYLAGGSYNEQFF. The chain combines TRBV7-2 with TRBJ2-1, with 10 bases that match TRBD2. The V gene's germline CDR1 is SGHTA and CDR2 FQGNSA. V lost 4 bases to trimming and J lost 0 bases; unmatched junction nucleotides: 3. The CDR3 runs 16 residues.